The T cell receptor (beta chain) described here comes from a study of T-cell memory formation after mild COVID-19. MiXCR, applied by TCRdb to the 5' RACE reads, yields one record per CDR3 protein. The data contain around 370,000 distinct CDR3 sequences, around a fifth of them singletons. Germline CDR1 and CDR2: LNHDA and SQIVND (reference sequence). The V end was cut by 5 bases, the J end by 2 bases, with 18 bases between. CDR3 size: 16 residues. Sequencing was carried out using PBMCs or a T cell subset sorted from them (not recorded which). The TCR was taken from an adult woman who had mild COVID-19 (a few samples of this study predate the infection). Cell type and time point are not known. The chain combines TRBV19 with TRBJ1-2; D may be TRBD1 (6 bases). As DNA, the CDR3 is TGTGCCAGTAGTGAGGACAGCCAACCCTTCAACTATGGCTACACCTTC. This encodes CASSEDSQPFNYGYTF.